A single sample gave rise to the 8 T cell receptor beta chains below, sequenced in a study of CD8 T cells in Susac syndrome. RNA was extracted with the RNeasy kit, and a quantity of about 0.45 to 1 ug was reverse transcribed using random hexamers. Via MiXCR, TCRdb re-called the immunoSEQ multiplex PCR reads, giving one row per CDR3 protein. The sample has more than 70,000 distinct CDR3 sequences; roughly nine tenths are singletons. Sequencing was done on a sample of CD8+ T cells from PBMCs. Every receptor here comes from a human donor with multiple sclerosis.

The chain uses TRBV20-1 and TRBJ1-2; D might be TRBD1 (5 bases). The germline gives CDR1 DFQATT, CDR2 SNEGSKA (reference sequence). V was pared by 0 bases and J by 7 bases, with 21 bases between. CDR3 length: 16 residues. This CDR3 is CSAREDRGGVNIGYTF. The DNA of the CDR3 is TGCAGTGCTAGAGAAGATCGCGGAGGGGTTAATATTGGCTACACCTTC.

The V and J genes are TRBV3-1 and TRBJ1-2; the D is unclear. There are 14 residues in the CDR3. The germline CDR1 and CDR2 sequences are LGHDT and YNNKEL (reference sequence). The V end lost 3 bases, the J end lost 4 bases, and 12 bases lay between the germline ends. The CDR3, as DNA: TGTGCCAGCAGCCAGTTTAGGGCCTTCTATGGCTACACCTTC. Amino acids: CASSQFRAFYGYTF.

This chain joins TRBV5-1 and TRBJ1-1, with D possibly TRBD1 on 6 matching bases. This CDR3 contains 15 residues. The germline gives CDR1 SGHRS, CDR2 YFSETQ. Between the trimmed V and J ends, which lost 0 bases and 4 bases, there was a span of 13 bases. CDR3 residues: CASSLASGDGTEAFF. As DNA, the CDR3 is TGCGCCAGCAGCTTGGCCTCAGGGGATGGCACTGAAGCTTTCTTT.

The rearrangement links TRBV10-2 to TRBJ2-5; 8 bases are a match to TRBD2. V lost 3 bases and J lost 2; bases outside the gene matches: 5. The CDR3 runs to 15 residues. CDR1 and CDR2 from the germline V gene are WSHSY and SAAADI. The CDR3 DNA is TGCGCCAGCAGTGATGCGGGAGGCGGGCAAGAGACCCAGTACTTC. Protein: CASSDAGGGQETQYF.

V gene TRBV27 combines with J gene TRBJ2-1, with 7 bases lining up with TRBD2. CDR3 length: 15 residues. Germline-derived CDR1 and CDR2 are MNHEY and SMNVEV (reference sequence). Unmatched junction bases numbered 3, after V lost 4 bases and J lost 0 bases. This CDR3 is CASSYRTSSYNEQFF. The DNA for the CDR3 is TGTGCCAGCAGTTATCGGACTAGCTCCTACAATGAGCAGTTCTTC.

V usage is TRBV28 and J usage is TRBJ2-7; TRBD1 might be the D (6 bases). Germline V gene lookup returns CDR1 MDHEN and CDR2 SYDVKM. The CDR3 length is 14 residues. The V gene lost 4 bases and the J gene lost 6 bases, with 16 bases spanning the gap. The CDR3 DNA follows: TGTGCCAGCAGTTCCCGGGACAACCCCTTCGAGCAGTACTTC. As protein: CASSSRDNPFEQYF.

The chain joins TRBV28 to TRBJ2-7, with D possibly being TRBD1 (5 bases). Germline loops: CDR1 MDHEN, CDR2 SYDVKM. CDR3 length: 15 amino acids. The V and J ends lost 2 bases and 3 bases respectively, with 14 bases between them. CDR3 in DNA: TGTGCCAGCAGTTTACCCCAGGGCCTCGACTACGAGCAGTACTTC. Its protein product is CASSLPQGLDYEQYF.

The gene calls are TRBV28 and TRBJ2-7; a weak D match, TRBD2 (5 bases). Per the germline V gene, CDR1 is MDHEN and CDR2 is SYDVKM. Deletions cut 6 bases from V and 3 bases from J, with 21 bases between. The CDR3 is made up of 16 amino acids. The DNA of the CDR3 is TGTGCCAGCAGCACCTCTATTTCGTGGGAGTACTACGAGCAGTACTTC. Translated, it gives CASSTSISWEYYEQYF.